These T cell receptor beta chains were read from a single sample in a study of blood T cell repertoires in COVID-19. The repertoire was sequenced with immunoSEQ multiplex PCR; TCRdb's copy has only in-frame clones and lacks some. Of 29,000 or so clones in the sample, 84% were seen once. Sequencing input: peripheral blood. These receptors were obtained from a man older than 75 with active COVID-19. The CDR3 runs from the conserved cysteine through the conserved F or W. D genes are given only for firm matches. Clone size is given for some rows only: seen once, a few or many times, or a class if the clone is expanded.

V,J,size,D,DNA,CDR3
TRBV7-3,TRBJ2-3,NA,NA,TGTGCCAGCAGCTTTTCAGGGGCGGGCACAGATACGCAGTATTTT,CASSFSGAGTDTQYF
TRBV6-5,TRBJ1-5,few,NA,TGTGCCAGCAGAGACAGGTATAGCAATCAGCCCCAGCATTTT,CASRDRYSNQPQHF
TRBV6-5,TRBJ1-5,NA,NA,TGTGCCAGCAGCCAAGACAGGACCAATCAGCCCCAGCATTTT,CASSQDRTNQPQHF
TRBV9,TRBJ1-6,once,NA,TGTGCCAGCAGCGTAGCGGAGCAGATTTCACCCCTCCACTTT,CASSVAEQISPLHF
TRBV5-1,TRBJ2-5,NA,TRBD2,TGCGCCAGCAGCCCCGGGACTAGCGGTGAGACCCAGTACTTC,CASSPGTSGETQYF
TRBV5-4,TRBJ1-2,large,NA,TGTGCCAGCAGCGAGACACAAACTAACTATGGCTACACCTTC,CASSETQTNYGYTF
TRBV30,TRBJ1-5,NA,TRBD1,TGTGCCTGGAGTGTTCCAATAGGCAGGGGGGACAATCAGCCCCAGCATTTT,CAWSVPIGRGDNQPQHF
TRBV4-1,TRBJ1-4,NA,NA,TGCGCCAGCAGCCGAACTTCAACTAATGAAAAACTGTTTTTT,CASSRTSTNEKLFF
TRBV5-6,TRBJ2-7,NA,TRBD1,TGTGCCAGCAGTTTCCGGGACAGGGGTTTCTACGAGCAGTACTTC,CASSFRDRGFYEQYF
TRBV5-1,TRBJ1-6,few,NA,TGCGCCAGCAGCTTGGAGCCCCGGTCCTCGGGGAATTCACCCCTCCACTTT,CASSLEPRSSGNSPLHF
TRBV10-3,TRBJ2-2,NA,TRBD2,TGTGCCATCAGTGCGGCGACGGGGGGGACCGGGGAGCTGTTTTTT,CAISAATGGTGELFF
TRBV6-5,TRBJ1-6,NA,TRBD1,TGTGCCAGCAGTTACTCCGGACAGGGGAATTCACCCCTCCACTTT,CASSYSGQGNSPLHF
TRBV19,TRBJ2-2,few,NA,TGTGCCAGTAGTACCCTGGGCTCGAACACCGGGGAGCTGTTTTTT,CASSTLGSNTGELFF
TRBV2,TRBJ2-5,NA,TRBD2,TGTTGTCTAGCGGGGTTAGAGGGAGAGACCCAGTACTTC,CCLAGLEGETQYF
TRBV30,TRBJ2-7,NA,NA,TGTGCCTGGAGTCCGAGGCTCTTCTACGAGCAGTACTTC,CAWSPRLFYEQYF
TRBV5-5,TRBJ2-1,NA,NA,TGTGCCAGCAGCTTAAGGGGGAGCAATGAGCAGTTCTTC,CASSLRGSNEQFF
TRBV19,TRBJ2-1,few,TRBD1,TGTGCCAGTAGTTCTGGACAGGGGGACTTGTCCTACAATGAGCAGTTCTTC,CASSSGQGDLSYNEQFF
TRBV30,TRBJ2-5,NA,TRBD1,TGTGCCTGGGTGACAGGGGGCGCGGAGACCCAGTACTTC,CAWVTGGAETQYF
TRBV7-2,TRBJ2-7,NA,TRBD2,TGTGCCAGCAGCTTAGGAAGCGGGGGGGCCTACGAGCAGTACTTC,CASSLGSGGAYEQYF
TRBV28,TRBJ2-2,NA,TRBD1,TGTGCCAGCAGCCTACAGGGGCTTGAAGCCGGGGAGCTGTTTTTT,CASSLQGLEAGELFF
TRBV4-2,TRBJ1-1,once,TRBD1,TGTGCCAGCAGCCAAGATTGGACAGGATTCACTGAAGCTTTCTTT,CASSQDWTGFTEAFF
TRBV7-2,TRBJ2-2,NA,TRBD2,TGTGCCAGCAGGGCCGGGACTAGCGGGGGGGCCGGGGAGCTGTTTTTT,CASRAGTSGGAGELFF
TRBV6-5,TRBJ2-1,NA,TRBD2,TGTGCCAGCAGTTACTCTAGCGGGGGGGCGCATGAGCAGTTCTTC,CASSYSSGGAHEQFF
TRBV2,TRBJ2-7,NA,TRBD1,TGTGCCAGCAGAGACCGGGACAGGGGATCGACCGAGCAGTACTTC,CASRDRDRGSTEQYF
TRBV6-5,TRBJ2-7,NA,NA,TGTGCCAGCAGTTCGTCCCAAGACAGGCTCCAGCACGAGCAGTACTTC,CASSSSQDRLQHEQYF
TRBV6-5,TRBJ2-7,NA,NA,TGTGCCAGCAACCACCCACAGAAACCCTACGAGCAGTACTTC,CASNHPQKPYEQYF
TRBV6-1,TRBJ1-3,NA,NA,TGTGCCAGCAGTGAAAGTGCGGGGTGGAGTGGAAACACCATATATTTT,CASSESAGWSGNTIYF
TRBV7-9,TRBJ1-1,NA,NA,TGTGCCAGCAGCCCTCAAAAGGAACAGGGAATGAACACTGAAGCTTTCTTT,CASSPQKEQGMNTEAFF
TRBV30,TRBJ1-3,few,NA,TGTGCCCGAAACTTTCCCGGCTCTGGAAACACCATATATTTT,CARNFPGSGNTIYF